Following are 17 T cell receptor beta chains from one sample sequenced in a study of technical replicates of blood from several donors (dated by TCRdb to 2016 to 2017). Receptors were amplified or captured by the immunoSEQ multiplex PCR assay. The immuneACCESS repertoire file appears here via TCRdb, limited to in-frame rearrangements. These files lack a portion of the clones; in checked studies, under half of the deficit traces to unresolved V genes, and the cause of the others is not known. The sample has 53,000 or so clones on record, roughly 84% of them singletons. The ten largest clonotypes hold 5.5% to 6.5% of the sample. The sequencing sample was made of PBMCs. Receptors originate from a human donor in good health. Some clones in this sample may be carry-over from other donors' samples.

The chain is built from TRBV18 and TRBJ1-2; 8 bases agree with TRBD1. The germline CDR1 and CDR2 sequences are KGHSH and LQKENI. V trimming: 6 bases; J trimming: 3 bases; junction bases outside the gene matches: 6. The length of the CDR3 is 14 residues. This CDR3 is CASSLQGADYGYTF. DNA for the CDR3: TGTGCCAGCTCCCTGCAGGGGGCGGACTATGGCTACACCTTC.

The CDR3 DNA reads as TGTGCCAGCAGCGTAGTACCTAGCGGGACCACAGATACGCAGTATTTT. Encoded protein: CASSVVPSGTTDTQYF. The rearrangement joins TRBV9 to TRBJ2-3, with 9 bases lining up with TRBD2. This CDR3 is built from 16 residues. J gave up 2 bases and V 0 bases, and 4 bases lay outside the gene matches. Germline-derived CDR1 and CDR2 are SGDLS and YYNGEE.

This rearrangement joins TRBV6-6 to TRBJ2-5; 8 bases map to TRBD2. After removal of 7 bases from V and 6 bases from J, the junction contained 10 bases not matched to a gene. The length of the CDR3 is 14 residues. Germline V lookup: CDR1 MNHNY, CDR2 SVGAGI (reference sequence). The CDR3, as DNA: TGTGCCAGCACCACACCGGGCGGGGGGAAGACCCAGTACTTC. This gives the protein CASTTPGGGKTQYF.

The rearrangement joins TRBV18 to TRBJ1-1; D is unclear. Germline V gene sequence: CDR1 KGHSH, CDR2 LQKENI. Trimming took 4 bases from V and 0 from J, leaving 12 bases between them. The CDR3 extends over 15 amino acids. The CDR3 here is CASSLTGSLNTEAFF. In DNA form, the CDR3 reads TGTGCCAGCTCACTGACGGGGTCCCTGAACACTGAAGCTTTCTTT.

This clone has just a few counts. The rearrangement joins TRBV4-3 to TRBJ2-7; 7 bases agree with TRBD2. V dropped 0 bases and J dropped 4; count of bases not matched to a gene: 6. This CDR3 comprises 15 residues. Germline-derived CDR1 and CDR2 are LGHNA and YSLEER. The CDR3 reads CASSQERGSWYEQYF. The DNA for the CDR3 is TGCGCCAGCAGCCAAGAGCGCGGGAGCTGGTACGAGCAGTACTTC.

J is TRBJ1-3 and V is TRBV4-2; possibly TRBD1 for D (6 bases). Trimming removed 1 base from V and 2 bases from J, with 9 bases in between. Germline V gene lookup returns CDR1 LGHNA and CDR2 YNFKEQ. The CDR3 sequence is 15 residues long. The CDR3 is CASSQARGPGNTIYF. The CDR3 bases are TGTGCCAGCAGCCAAGCCAGGGGACCTGGAAACACCATATATTTT.

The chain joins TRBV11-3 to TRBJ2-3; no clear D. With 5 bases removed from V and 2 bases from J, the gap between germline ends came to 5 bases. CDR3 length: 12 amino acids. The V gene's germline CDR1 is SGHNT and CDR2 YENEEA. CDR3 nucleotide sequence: TGTGCCAGCAGCCTATACACAGATACGCAGTATTTT. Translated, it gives CASSLYTDTQYF.

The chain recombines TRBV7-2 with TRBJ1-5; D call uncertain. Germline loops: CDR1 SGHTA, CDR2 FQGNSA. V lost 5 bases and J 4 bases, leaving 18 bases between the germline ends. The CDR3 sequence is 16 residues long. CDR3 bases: TGTGCCAGCAGCCCCACCGGGTCCAGCCCTAATCAGCCCCAGCATTTT. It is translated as CASSPTGSSPNQPQHF.

CDR3 DNA: TGCAGCGTCCAACAGGGGCCCGGGGAGCTGTTTTTT. It codes for CSVQQGPGELFF. The rearrangement joins TRBV29-1 to TRBJ2-2, with 7 bases lining up with TRBD1. J gave up 6 bases and V 6 bases, and 4 bases lay outside the gene matches. The CDR3 is 12 amino acids. CDR1 and CDR2 from the germline V gene are SQVTM and ANQGSEA.

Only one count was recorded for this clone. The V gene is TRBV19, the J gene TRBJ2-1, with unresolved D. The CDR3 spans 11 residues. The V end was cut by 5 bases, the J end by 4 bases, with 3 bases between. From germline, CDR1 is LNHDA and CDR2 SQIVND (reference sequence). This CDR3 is CASSLYNEQFF. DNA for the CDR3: TGTGCCAGTAGTCTATACAATGAGCAGTTCTTC.

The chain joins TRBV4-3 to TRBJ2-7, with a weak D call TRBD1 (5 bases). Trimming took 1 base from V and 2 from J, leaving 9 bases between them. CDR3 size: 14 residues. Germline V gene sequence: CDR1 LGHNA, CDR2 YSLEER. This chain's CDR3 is CASSQGRRAYEQYF. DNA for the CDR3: TGCGCCAGCAGCCAAGGTCGCAGGGCCTACGAGCAGTACTTC.

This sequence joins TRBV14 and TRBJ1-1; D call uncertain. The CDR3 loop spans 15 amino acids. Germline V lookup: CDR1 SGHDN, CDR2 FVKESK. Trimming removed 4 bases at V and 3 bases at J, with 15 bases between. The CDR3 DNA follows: TGTGCCAGCAGCCCCATTGGTGCAAGCGACACTGAAGCTTTCTTT. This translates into CASSPIGASDTEAFF. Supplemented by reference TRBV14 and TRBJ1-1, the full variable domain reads EAGVTQFPSHSVIEKGQTVTLRCDPISGHDNLYWYRRVMGKEIKFLLHFVKESKQDESGMPNNRFLAERTGGTYSTLKVQPAELEDSGVYFCASSPIGASDTEAFFGQGTRLTVV.

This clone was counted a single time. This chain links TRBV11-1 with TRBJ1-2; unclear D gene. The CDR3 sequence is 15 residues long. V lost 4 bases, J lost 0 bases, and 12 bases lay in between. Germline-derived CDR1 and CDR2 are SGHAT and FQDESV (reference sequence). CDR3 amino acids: CASSYHRAANYGYTF. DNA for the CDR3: TGTGCCAGCAGCTACCATCGAGCGGCTAACTATGGCTACACCTTC.

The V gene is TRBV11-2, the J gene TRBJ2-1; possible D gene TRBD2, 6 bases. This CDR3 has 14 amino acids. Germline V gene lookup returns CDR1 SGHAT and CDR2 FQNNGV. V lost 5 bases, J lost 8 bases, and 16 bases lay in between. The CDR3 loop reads CASSAGRFFDEQFF. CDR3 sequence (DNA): TGTGCCAGCAGCGCGGGAAGATTTTTCGATGAGCAGTTCTTC.

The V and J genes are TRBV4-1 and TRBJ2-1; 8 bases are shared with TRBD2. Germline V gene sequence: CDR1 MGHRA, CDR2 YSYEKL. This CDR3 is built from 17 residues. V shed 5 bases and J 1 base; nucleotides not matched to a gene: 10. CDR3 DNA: TGCGCCAGCAGCTTGGCAGGAAGCGGGAGTTCCTACAATGAGCAGTTCTTC. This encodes CASSLAGSGSSYNEQFF.

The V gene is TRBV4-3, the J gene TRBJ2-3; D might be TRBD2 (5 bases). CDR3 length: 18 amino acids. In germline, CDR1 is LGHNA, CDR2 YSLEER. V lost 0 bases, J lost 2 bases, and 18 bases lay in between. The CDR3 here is CASSQDYLSLAFTDTQYF. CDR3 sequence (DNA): TGCGCCAGCAGCCAAGACTACTTGAGTCTAGCCTTCACAGATACGCAGTATTTT.

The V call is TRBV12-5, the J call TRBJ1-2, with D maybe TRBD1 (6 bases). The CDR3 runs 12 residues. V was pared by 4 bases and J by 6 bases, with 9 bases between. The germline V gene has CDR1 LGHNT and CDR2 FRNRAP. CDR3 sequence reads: CASGSTGDGYTF. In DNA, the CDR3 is TGTGCTAGTGGTTCGACAGGAGATGGCTACACCTTC.